The next 30 T cell receptor beta chains were all read from a single sample in a study of shared clonotypes between healthy human individuals. Method: immunoSEQ multiplex PCR; TCRdb's copy keeps in-frame clones and lacks some. Altogether around 640,000 clones are present, approximately 96% being singletons, with the ten largest covering about 0.12%. CD45RO-negative, CCR7-positively selected cells formed the naive CD8 fraction, excluding terminally differentiated effector memory CD45RA+ cells. The sample taken for sequencing was naive CD8+ T cells sorted from blood. The source is a woman aged 30 to 39 in good health.

The rearrangement uses TRBV5-6 and TRBJ2-7; 12 bases map to TRBD2. CDR3 length: 14 amino acids. V lost 3 bases and J lost 7; bases outside the gene matches: 5. Germline V lookup: CDR1 SGHDT, CDR2 YYEEEE. The CDR3 DNA reads as TGTGCCAGCAGCTCGGGACTAGCGGGCTGGGAGCAGTACTTC. It yields the protein CASSSGLAGWEQYF.

V gene TRBV2 combines with J gene TRBJ2-1; 13 bases agree with TRBD2. The CDR3 totals 13 residues. J lost 9 bases, V lost 8 bases, and 4 bases had no gene match. Germline V lookup: CDR1 SNHLY, CDR2 FYNNEI. CDR3 coding DNA: TGTGCCAGCGGGACTAGCGGGAAGGGTGAGCAGTTCTTC. Translated, it gives CASGTSGKGEQFF. Drawing the rest from reference TRBV2 and TRBJ2-1, the complete variable domain is EPEVTQTPSHQVTQMGQEVILRCVPISNHLYFYWYRQILGQKVEFLVSFYNNEISEKSEIFDDQFSVERPDGSNFTLKIRSTKLEDSAMYFCASGTSGKGEQFFGPGTRLTVL.

J is TRBJ2-7 and V is TRBV7-9, with D hard to call. Trimming cost V 3 bases and J 0 bases, with 6 bases left between them. The germline V gene has CDR1 SEHNR and CDR2 FQNEAQ (reference sequence). This CDR3 contains 13 residues. The CDR3 loop reads CASSFSSSYEQYF. In nucleotides, the CDR3 is TGTGCCAGCAGCTTCTCCAGCTCCTACGAGCAGTACTTC. The whole variable domain, filled in from reference TRBV7-9 and TRBJ2-7, reads DTGVSQNPRHKITKRGQNVTFRCDPISEHNRLYWYRQTLGQGPEFLTYFQNEAQLEKSRLLSDRFSAERPKGSFSTLEIQRTEQGDSAMYLCASSFSSSYEQYFGPGTRLTVT.

The chain joins TRBV4-1 to TRBJ2-7; 9 bases are shared with TRBD2. This CDR3 spans 16 amino acids. V was clipped by 2 bases and J by 4 bases; unmatched bases: 9. The V gene's germline CDR1 is MGHRA and CDR2 YSYEKL. The CDR3, as DNA: TGCGCCAGCAGCCAACTTAGCGGGAGAGCTGAATACGAGCAGTACTTC. Translated, it gives CASSQLSGRAEYEQYF.

This rearrangement joins TRBV6-5 to TRBJ2-1, with 7 bases fitting TRBD2. CDR1 and CDR2 from the germline V gene are MNHEY and SVGAGI. The CDR3 is 12 amino acids. Unmatched junction bases numbered 3, after V lost 7 bases and J lost 6 bases. CDR3 in DNA: TGTGCCAGCACTAGCGGTCTCAATGAGCAGTTCTTC. Translation gives CASTSGLNEQFF.

The rearrangement joins TRBV6-6 to TRBJ1-4; no firm D call. Germline-derived CDR1 and CDR2 are MNHNY and SVGAGI (reference sequence). Trimming removed 5 bases from V and 8 bases from J, with 21 bases in between. CDR3 length: 16 amino acids. DNA of the CDR3: TGTGCCAGCAGTCCAGACCCTCTTTTCTCCATGGAAAAACTGTTTTTT. Translation gives CASSPDPLFSMEKLFF.

DNA for the CDR3: TGTGCCAGTAGCATATCGATATTACTAGCGGAGTACAATGAGCAGTTCTTC. It yields the protein CASSISILLAEYNEQFF. The chain joins TRBV19 to TRBJ2-1; the match to TRBD2 covers 8 bases. Germline V CDR1 and CDR2: LNHDA, SQIVND (reference sequence). This CDR3 contains 17 residues. The ends lost 6 bases at V and 4 bases at J; junction bases unmatched: 14.

V gene TRBV19 combines with J gene TRBJ1-3; the D gene is possibly TRBD1 (5 bases). V was shortened by 10 bases and J by 0 bases, with 10 bases between the two germline ends. The CDR3 is 13 residues long. Per germline, CDR1 LNHDA and CDR2 SQIVND (reference sequence). The DNA of the CDR3 is TGTGCCACCCGACAGCCCTCTGGAAACACCATATATTTT. Residues: CATRQPSGNTIYF.

The sample holds one count of this clone. The chain combines TRBV15 with TRBJ2-7; 7 bases align to TRBD2. Unmatched junction bases numbered 12, after V lost 0 bases and J lost 1 base. The length of the CDR3 is 18 residues. CDR1 is LNHNV and CDR2 is YYDKDF in the germline V gene (reference sequence). CDR3 sequence reads: CATSRDQMSGDYSYEQYF. As DNA, the CDR3 is TGTGCCACCAGCAGAGACCAGATGTCGGGGGACTATTCCTACGAGCAGTACTTC.

The chain uses TRBV7-9 and TRBJ2-7; D ambiguous. Germline values: CDR1 SEHNR, CDR2 FQNEAQ (reference sequence). V was trimmed by 2 bases and J by 6 bases, leaving 8 bases between them. The CDR3 has 12 amino acids. The CDR3 DNA follows: TGTGCCAGCAGCTTAAATCGGCCCGAGCAGTACTTC. This gives the protein CASSLNRPEQYF.

The chain joins TRBV4-1 to TRBJ1-2, with a possible D match to TRBD1 (5 bases). Germline CDR1 and CDR2: MGHRA and YSYEKL. The CDR3 totals 18 residues. Trimming left V 1 base short and J 3 bases short, with 21 bases between. The CDR3 sequence: CASSQVIGSWGSDYGYTF. The CDR3, as DNA: TGCGCCAGCAGCCAAGTGATTGGGTCCTGGGGGTCAGACTATGGCTACACCTTC.

This chain's CDR3 is CASSLRGFGQPQHF. The CDR3 DNA is TGTGCCAGCAGCCTACGAGGGTTTGGACAGCCCCAGCATTTT. This chain connects TRBV5-6 to TRBJ1-5; D is unclear. CDR1 is SGHDT, CDR2 YYEEEE, per germline. Trimming cost V 4 bases and J 7 bases, with 15 bases left between them. This CDR3 has 14 residues.

This chain joins TRBV10-2 and TRBJ2-7, with D possibly TRBD1 on 6 matching bases. The CDR3 is made up of 14 amino acids. Between the trimmed V and J ends, which lost 5 bases and 6 bases, there was a span of 17 bases. Germline V gives CDR1 WSHSY, CDR2 SAAADI. The CDR3 protein is CASSSRTAPGEQYF. For the CDR3, the DNA is TGCGCCAGCAGTTCCAGGACAGCCCCGGGCGAGCAGTACTTC.

Worth noting for this clone: The same CDR3 also results from other DNA sequences found in this sample. CDR3 sequence (DNA): TGTGCCAGCAGTCTAGGGGGTAGCAATCAGCCCCAGCATTTT. It codes for CASSLGGSNQPQHF. This sequence joins TRBV27 and TRBJ1-5; possible D gene TRBD1, 6 bases. V lost 5 bases and J lost 0, with 8 bases in between. Per germline, CDR1 MNHEY and CDR2 SMNVEV (reference sequence). The CDR3 length is 14 residues.

The J gene is TRBJ2-2, the V gene TRBV7-3; D remains unclear. CDR1 and CDR2 (germline): SGHTA, FQGTGA. Trimming shortened V by 1 base and J by 3 bases, and 12 bases separated the two germline ends. This CDR3 region has 16 residues. The CDR3 spells CASSLKRSSDTGELFF. The DNA for the CDR3 is TGTGCCAGCAGCTTAAAGAGAAGCTCCGACACCGGGGAGCTGTTTTTT.

The CDR3 spells CASRPSNQPQHF. Here the CDR3 DNA reads TGTGCCAGTCGCCCGAGCAATCAGCCCCAGCATTTT. This rearrangement joins TRBV19 to TRBJ1-5; D is unclear. This CDR3 comprises 12 residues. Trimming shortened V by 8 bases and J by 1 base, and 6 bases separated the two germline ends. Germline assignment: CDR1 LNHDA and CDR2 SQIVND (reference sequence). Full variable domain (rest looked up from reference TRBV19 and TRBJ1-5): DGGITQSPKYLFRKEGQNVTLSCEQNLNHDAMYWYRQDPGQGLRLIYYSQIVNDFQKGDIAEGYSVSREKKESFPLTVTSAQKNPTAFYLCASRPSNQPQHFGDGTRLSIL.

The V call is TRBV9, the J call TRBJ2-3, with D tentatively TRBD2 (6 bases). CDR3 size: 15 residues. Per the germline V gene, CDR1 is SGDLS and CDR2 is YYNGEE. Between the trimmed V and J ends, which lost 3 bases and 2 bases, there was a span of 13 bases. In nucleotides, the CDR3 is TGTGCCAGCAGCGCGAGAACTAGCCTCACAGATACGCAGTATTTT. It specifies CASSARTSLTDTQYF.

V usage is TRBV30 and J usage is TRBJ2-7; no clear D gene. Germline CDR1 and CDR2: GTSNPN and SVGIG (reference sequence). CDR3 length equals 14 residues. Trimming shortened V by 4 bases and J by 4 bases, and 17 bases separated the two germline ends. The CDR3 sequence: CAWTYAGPIYEQYF. The CDR3 DNA reads as TGTGCCTGGACCTATGCCGGACCCATTTACGAGCAGTACTTC.

The V and J genes are TRBV6-5 and TRBJ2-7, with TRBD2 matching 12 bases. CDR1 MNHEY and CDR2 SVGAGI come from the germline V gene. J lost 1 base, V lost 5 bases, and 3 bases had no gene match. The CDR3 spans 15 residues. This chain's CDR3 is CASSLTSGRSYEQYF. In DNA, the CDR3 is TGTGCCAGCAGTCTGACTAGCGGGAGATCCTACGAGCAGTACTTC.

The J gene is TRBJ2-1, the V gene TRBV9; 8 nucleotides line up with TRBD2. CDR3 length equals 15 residues. Unmatched junction bases numbered 11, after V lost 4 bases and J lost 8 bases. Germline loops: CDR1 SGDLS, CDR2 YYNGEE. DNA of the CDR3: TGTGCCAGCAGCCCCGGGACTAGTGCGTCGTATGAGCAGTTCTTC. Its translation is CASSPGTSASYEQFF.

The chain uses TRBV7-7 and TRBJ2-2; the match to TRBD2 covers 12 bases. CDR3 length: 17 residues. Germline V CDR1 and CDR2: SSHAT, FNYEAQ (reference sequence). J gave up 6 bases and V 5 bases, and 10 bases lay outside the gene matches. CDR3: CASSQTRASGRAGELFF. Written as DNA, the CDR3 is TGTGCCAGCAGCCAGACCCGGGCTAGCGGGAGGGCCGGGGAGCTGTTTTTT.

V usage is TRBV5-5 and J usage is TRBJ2-7, with D unresolved. The V gene lost 0 bases and the J gene lost 2 bases, with 18 bases spanning the gap. Germline V CDR1 and CDR2: SGHKS, YYEKEE (reference sequence). The CDR3 has 17 amino acids. The CDR3 DNA follows: TGTGCCAGCAGCTTGGAAGGTTTTGGCACATCACCCTACGAGCAGTACTTC. It yields the protein CASSLEGFGTSPYEQYF.

The V gene is TRBV7-2, the J gene TRBJ2-1; 7 bases match TRBD2. Per the germline V gene, CDR1 is SGHTA and CDR2 is FQGNSA. This CDR3 is 15 amino acids long. The V and J ends lost 8 bases and 7 bases, in that order; junction bases with no gene match: 14. CDR3 residues: CASGGAGVESNEQFF. In DNA form, the CDR3 reads TGTGCCAGCGGCGGGGCGGGAGTTGAATCGAATGAGCAGTTCTTC. Variable domain in full (rest from reference TRBV7-2 and TRBJ2-1): GAGVSQSPSNKVTEKGKDVELRCDPISGHTALYWYRQSLGQGLEFLIYFQGNSAPDKSGLPSDRFSAERTGGSVSTLTIQRTQQEDSAVYLCASGGAGVESNEQFFGPGTRLTVL.

The rearrangement joins TRBV28 to TRBJ1-3, with a tentative D call TRBD1 (6 bases). V was shortened by 5 bases and J by 3 bases, with 11 bases between the two germline ends. Germline V gene data show CDR1 as MDHEN and CDR2 as SYDVKM. The CDR3 extends over 14 amino acids. The CDR3 protein is CASSRQGNGNTIYF. The CDR3, as DNA: TGTGCCAGCAGTCGGCAGGGGAATGGAAACACCATATATTTT.

Concerning this clone itself: One end of the junction fails to match germline, which may point to a read error. J is TRBJ2-5 and V is TRBV15; D is possibly TRBD1 (5 bases). Per germline, CDR1 LNHNV and CDR2 YYDKDF (reference sequence). The CDR3 is 12 amino acids. The CDR3 reads CATSPDSATQNF. The CDR3 DNA follows: TGTGCCACCAGCCCTGACAGCGCGACCCAAAACTTC.

Comment on this clone: Other DNA sequences in this specimen translate into the identical CDR3. The chain employs TRBV5-6 and TRBJ2-7, with TRBD1 identical over 8 bases. The CDR3 is 14 residues long. The J segment lost 1 base and the V segment lost 4 bases, leaving 4 bases of the junction unmatched. Germline V gene lookup returns CDR1 SGHDT and CDR2 YYEEEE. The CDR3 coding sequence is TGTGCCAGCAGCCCCGGACAGGGATCCTACGAGCAGTACTTC. Amino acids: CASSPGQGSYEQYF.

This chain uses TRBV7-9 with TRBJ1-3; no reliable D call. The germline V and J ends were trimmed by 5 bases and 2 bases, with 13 bases remaining between them. The V gene's germline CDR1 is SEHNR and CDR2 FQNEAQ (reference sequence). The CDR3 totals 15 residues. CDR3 sequence: CASSPPRGTGNTIYF. CDR3 DNA: TGTGCCAGCAGCCCGCCCCGGGGAACTGGAAACACCATATATTTT. Drawing the rest from reference TRBV7-9 and TRBJ1-3, the complete variable domain is DTGVSQNPRHKITKRGQNVTFRCDPISEHNRLYWYRQTLGQGPEFLTYFQNEAQLEKSRLLSDRFSAERPKGSFSTLEIQRTEQGDSAMYLCASSPPRGTGNTIYFGEGSWLTVV.

This clone was counted a single time. The rearrangement joins TRBV15 to TRBJ1-2; weak D call: TRBD1 (6 bases). Trimming removed 0 bases at V and 4 bases at J, with 15 bases between. CDR1 is LNHNV and CDR2 is YYDKDF in the germline V gene (reference sequence). The CDR3 has 16 residues. The CDR3 DNA is TGTGCCACCAGCAGAGATCGCACGGACAGTTTCTATGGCTACACCTTC. Protein product: CATSRDRTDSFYGYTF. Full variable domain (remainder filled in from reference TRBV15 and TRBJ1-2): DAMVIQNPRYQVTQFGKPVTLSCSQTLNHNVMYWYQQKSSQAPKLLFHYYDKDFNNEADTPDNFQSRRPNTSFCFLDIRSPGLGDTAMYLCATSRDRTDSFYGYTFGSGTRLTVV.

The chain couples TRBV6-1 to TRBJ2-7; TRBD1 is a possible D gene (6 bases). In germline, CDR1 is MNHNS, CDR2 SASEGT. V was pared by 2 bases and J by 4 bases, with 18 bases between. The CDR3 consists of 16 residues. CDR3 nucleotides: TGTGCCAGCAGTGAACCTTTTGTCCAGGGGTATTACGAGCAGTACTTC. This codes for CASSEPFVQGYYEQYF.

A single count supports this clone. This chain joins TRBV9 and TRBJ2-5; D could derive from TRBD1 or TRBD2 (5 bases each). V lost 4 bases to trimming and J lost 5 bases, with 12 bases between them. CDR1 and CDR2 (germline): SGDLS, YYNGEE. CDR3 length equals 13 residues. This CDR3 is CASSSGRLETQYF. Written as DNA, the CDR3 is TGTGCCAGCAGCTCGGGACGGTTGGAGACCCAGTACTTC. The full variable domain, with the rest looked up from reference TRBV9 and TRBJ2-5, is DSGVTQTPKHLITATGQRVTLRCSPRSGDLSVYWYQQSLDQGLQFLIQYYNGEERAKGNILERFSAQQFPDLHSELNLSSLELGDSALYFCASSSGRLETQYFGPGTRLLVL.